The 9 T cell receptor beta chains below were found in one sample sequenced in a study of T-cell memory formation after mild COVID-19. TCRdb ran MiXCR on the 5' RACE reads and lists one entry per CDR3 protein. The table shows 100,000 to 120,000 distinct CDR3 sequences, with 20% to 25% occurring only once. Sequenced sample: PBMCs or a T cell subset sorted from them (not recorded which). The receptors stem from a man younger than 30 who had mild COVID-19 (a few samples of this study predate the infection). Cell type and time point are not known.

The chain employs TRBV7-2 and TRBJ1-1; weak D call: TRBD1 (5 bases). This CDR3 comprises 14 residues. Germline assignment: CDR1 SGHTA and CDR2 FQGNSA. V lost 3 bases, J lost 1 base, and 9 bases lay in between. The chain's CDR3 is CASSFPTGNTEAFF. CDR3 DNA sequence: TGTGCCAGCAGCTTCCCTACAGGGAACACTGAAGCTTTCTTT.

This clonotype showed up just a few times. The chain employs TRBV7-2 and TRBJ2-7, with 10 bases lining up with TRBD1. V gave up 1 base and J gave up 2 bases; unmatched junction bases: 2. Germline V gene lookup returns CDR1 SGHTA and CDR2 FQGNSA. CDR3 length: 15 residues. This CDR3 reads CASSLEGQGAYEQYF. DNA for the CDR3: TGTGCCAGCAGCTTAGAAGGACAGGGGGCCTACGAGCAGTACTTC.

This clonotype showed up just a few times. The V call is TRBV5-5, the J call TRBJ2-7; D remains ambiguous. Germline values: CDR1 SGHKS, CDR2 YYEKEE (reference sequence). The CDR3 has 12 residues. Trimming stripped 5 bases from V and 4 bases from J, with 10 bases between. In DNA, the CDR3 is TGTGCCAGCAGATCGCAGGAGTACGAGCAGTACTTC. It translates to CASRSQEYEQYF.

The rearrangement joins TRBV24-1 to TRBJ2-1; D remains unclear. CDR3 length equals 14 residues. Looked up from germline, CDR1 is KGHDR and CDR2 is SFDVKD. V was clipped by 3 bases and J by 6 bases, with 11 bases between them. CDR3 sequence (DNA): TGTGCCACCAGTGATACCAGGTCGGGCAATGAGCAGTTCTTC. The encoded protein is CATSDTRSGNEQFF.

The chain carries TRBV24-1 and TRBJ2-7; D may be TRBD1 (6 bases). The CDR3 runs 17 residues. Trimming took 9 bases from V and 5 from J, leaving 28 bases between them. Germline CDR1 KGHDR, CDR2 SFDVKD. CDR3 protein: CATEYVRNQGRTNEQYV. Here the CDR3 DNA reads TGTGCCACCGAGTACGTTAGGAATCAGGGGCGGACGAACGAGCAGTACGTC.

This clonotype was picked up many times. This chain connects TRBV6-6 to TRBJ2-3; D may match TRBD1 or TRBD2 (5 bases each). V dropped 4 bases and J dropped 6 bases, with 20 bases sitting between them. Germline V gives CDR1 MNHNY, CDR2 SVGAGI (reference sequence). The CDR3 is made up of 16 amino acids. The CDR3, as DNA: TGTGCCAGCAGTTTTCCGGGGCCGCGCGCCCCCGATACGCAGTATTTT. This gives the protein CASSFPGPRAPDTQYF.

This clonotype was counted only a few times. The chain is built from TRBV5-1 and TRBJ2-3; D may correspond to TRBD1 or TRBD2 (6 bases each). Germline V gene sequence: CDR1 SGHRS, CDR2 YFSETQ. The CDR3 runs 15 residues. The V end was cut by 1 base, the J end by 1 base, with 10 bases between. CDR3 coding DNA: TGCGCCAGCAGCTTGAGGGGGGTCGGCACAGATACGCAGTATTTT. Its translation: CASSLRGVGTDTQYF.

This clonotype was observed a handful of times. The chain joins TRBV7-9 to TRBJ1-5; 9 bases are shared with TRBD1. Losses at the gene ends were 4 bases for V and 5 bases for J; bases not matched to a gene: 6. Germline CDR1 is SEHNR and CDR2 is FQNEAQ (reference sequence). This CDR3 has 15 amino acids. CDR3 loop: CASSWDRVCDQPQHF. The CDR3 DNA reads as TGTGCCAGCAGCTGGGACAGGGTCTGTGATCAGCCCCAGCATTTT.

Here the CDR3 DNA reads TGTGCCAGCAGCACGCGGACTGGAGGCGGGGAGACCCAGTACTTC. This sequence encodes CASSTRTGGGETQYF. V gene TRBV7-6 combines with J gene TRBJ2-5; tentatively, D is TRBD2 (5 bases). The CDR3 length is 15 residues. Per the germline V gene, CDR1 is SGHVS and CDR2 is FNYEAQ. V lost 5 bases, J lost 5 bases, and 18 bases lay in between.